The 6 T cell receptor beta chains below come from one sample, sequenced in a study of blood T cell repertoires in COVID-19. The repertoire was sequenced with immunoSEQ multiplex PCR; TCRdb's copy has only in-frame clones and lacks some. The sample carries 95,000 or so clones, approximately 84% recorded once. The sequencing sample was made of peripheral blood. The source of these receptors is a man older than 75 with active or convalescent COVID-19.

The chain couples TRBV3-1 (or the pseudogene TRBV3-2) to TRBJ2-1; 7 nucleotides line up with TRBD1. The CDR3 loop spans 13 amino acids. J was trimmed by 12 bases and V by 5 bases; bases with no gene match: 10. CDR1 and CDR2 from the germline V gene are LGHDT and YNNKEL (reference sequence). The CDR3 sequence: CASSSSTGVGQFF. CDR3 coding DNA: TGTGCCAGCAGCTCCTCCACAGGGGTGGGGCAGTTCTTC.

V gene TRBV3-1 (or the pseudogene TRBV3-2) combines with J gene TRBJ1-6; TRBD1 matches at 9 bases. V was clipped by 1 base and J by 6 bases; unmatched bases: 1. Germline V gene lookup returns CDR1 LGHDT and CDR2 YNNKEL (reference sequence). The CDR3 length is 15 residues. Here the CDR3 DNA reads TGTGCCAGCAGCCAAGTGGGACAGGGTAATTCACCCCTCCACTTT. Translating it yields CASSQVGQGNSPLHF.

The V call is TRBV19, the J call TRBJ1-5, with unresolved D. The germline V gene encodes CDR1 LNHDA and CDR2 SQIVND (reference sequence). V was shortened by 1 base and J by 7 bases, with 5 bases between the two germline ends. The CDR3 runs to 12 residues. The CDR3 here is CASSIGAQPQHF. CDR3 nucleotide sequence: TGTGCCAGTAGTATAGGAGCCCAGCCCCAGCATTTT.

V gene TRBV10-3 combines with J gene TRBJ1-6; TRBD1 matches 10 bases. The V segment lost 6 bases and the J segment 9 bases; nucleotides outside the gene matches: 5. CDR1 and CDR2 (germline): ENHRY, SYGVKD. This CDR3 has 14 residues. The CDR3 reads CAIRGTGDGSPLHF. The CDR3 DNA is TGTGCCATCAGGGGGACAGGGGATGGTTCACCCCTCCACTTT.

The genes are TRBV19 and TRBJ1-2; a weak D match, TRBD1 (5 bases). In germline, CDR1 is LNHDA, CDR2 SQIVND (reference sequence). The CDR3 is 13 amino acids. Trimming left V 4 bases short and J 4 bases short, with 10 bases between. The CDR3 loop is CASSRGGSYGYTF. DNA for the CDR3: TGTGCCAGTAGTAGGGGGGGATCCTATGGCTACACCTTC.

A note on this clone: The CDR3 carries no conserved terminal phenylalanine or tryptophan, so it likely arises from a read error. Because the CDR3's place on the DNA is in doubt, the DNA is left out and the CDR3 is given as listed by TCRdb. V and J are TRBV10-1 and TRBJ2-7; the table calls TRBD2, which could not be checked here. The CDR3 length is 10 residues, termini included. CDR1 WNHNN and CDR2 SYGVQD come from the germline V gene (reference sequence). The CDR3: CATRGSHPRH.